This T cell receptor beta chain was identified in a study of blood T cell repertoires in COVID-19. Participants, about 18 to 90 years old, spanned about 26 US areas. For recovered donors of Cohort 3, there were two negative PCRs, clearance, or symptom resolution. This CDR3 comprises 15 residues. Germline loops: CDR1 MNHEY, CDR2 SVGAGI. The germline V and J ends were trimmed by 2 bases and 4 bases, with 14 bases remaining between them. Original processing notes: Reference gene primer amplification gave nucleated cell count estimates. Using immunoSEQ multiplex PCR, the repertoire was profiled, and TCRdb retains in-frame clones only, with some absent. V and J calls plus clone size are reproduced from that table; the DNA served to infer D and trimming. The table has 490,000 or so clones, more than 75% seen once; the top ten hold 1.5% to 2%.

The sequence derives from a woman aged 35 to 49 who had recovered from COVID-19. The V gene is TRBV6-5, the J gene TRBJ1-1, with D possibly matching TRBD1 (6 bases). The specimen was PBMCs or T cells enriched from blood (not recorded which). The CDR3 protein is CASSYTGGLGTEAFF. CDR3 bases: TGTGCCAGCAGTTACACGGGGGGGCTAGGCACTGAAGCTTTCTTT.